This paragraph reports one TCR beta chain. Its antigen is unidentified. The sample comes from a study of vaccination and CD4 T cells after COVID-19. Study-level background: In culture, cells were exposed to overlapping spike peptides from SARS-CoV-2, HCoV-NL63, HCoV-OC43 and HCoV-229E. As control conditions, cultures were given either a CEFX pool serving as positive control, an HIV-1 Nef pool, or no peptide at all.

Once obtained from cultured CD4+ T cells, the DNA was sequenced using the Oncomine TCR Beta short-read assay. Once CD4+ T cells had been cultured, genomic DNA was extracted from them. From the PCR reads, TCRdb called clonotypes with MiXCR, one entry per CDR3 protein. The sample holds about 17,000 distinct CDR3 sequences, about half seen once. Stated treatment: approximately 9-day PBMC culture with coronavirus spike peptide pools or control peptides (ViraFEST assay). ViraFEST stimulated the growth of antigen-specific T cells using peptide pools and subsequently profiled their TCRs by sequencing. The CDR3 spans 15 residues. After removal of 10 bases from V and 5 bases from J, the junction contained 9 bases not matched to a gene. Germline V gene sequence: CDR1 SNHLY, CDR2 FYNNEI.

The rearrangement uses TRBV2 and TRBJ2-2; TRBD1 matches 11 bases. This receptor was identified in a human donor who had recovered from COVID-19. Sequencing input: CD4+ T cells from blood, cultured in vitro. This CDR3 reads CAIVDRGRSTGELFF. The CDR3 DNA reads TGTGCCATCGTGGACAGGGGGCGATCAACCGGGGAGCTGTTTTTT. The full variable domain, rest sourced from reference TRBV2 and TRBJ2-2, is EPEVTQTPSHQVTQMGQEVILRCVPISNHLYFYWYRQILGQKVEFLVSFYNNEISEKSEIFDDQFSVERPDGSNFTLKIRSTKLEDSAMYFCAIVDRGRSTGELFFGEGSRLTVL.